This TCR beta chain was identified during a study of blood T cell repertoires in COVID-19. Study-wide background: Specimens from acute and convalescent COVID-19 originated in the United States, Italy and Spain. The cDNA or gDNA used as material had been derived from T cells, B-cell-depleted T cells, or PBMCs.

As handled by the study authors: Counts of nucleated cells, estimated from reference gene primer amplification, were obtained. Produced via immunoSEQ multiplex PCR; TCRdb's table is partial and in-frame only. V and J calls plus clone size are reproduced from that table; the DNA served to infer D and trimming. The sample holds hundreds of thousands of clones, 85% to 90% seen once. This CDR3 is built from 14 residues. V dropped 0 bases and J dropped 10; count of bases not matched to a gene: 4. CDR1 and CDR2 (germline): SGHDT, YYEEEE. The chain joins TRBV5-6 to TRBJ1-6; 7 bases align to TRBD1. The TCR was taken from a young woman with acute or convalescent COVID-19. The material sequenced was peripheral blood. This chain's CDR3 is CASSLGQGNSPLHF. The CDR3, as DNA: TGTGCCAGCAGCTTGGGACAGGGTAACTCACCCCTCCACTTT.